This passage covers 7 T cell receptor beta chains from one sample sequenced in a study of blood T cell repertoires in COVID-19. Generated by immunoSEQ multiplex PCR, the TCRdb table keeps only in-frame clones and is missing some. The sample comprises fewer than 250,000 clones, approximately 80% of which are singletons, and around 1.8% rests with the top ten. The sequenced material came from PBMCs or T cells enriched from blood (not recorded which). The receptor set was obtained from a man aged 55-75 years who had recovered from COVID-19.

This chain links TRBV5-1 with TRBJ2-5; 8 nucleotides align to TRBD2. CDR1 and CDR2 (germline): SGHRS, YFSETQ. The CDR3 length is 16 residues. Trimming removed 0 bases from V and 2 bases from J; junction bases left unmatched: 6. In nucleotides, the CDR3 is TGCGCCAGCAGCTTGGGGGGACTAGGCGGACAAGAGACCCAGTACTTC. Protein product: CASSLGGLGGQETQYF.

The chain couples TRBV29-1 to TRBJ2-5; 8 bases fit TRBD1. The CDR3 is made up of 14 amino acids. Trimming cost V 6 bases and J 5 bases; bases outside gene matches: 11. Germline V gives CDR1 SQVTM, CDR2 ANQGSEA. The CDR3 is CSVLLSGGSETQYF. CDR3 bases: TGCAGCGTCTTATTATCAGGGGGCTCGGAGACCCAGTACTTC.

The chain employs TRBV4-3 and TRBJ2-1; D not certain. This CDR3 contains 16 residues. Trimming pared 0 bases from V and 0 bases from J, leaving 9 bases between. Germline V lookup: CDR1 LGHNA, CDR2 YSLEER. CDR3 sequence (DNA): TGCGCCAGCAGCCAAGATCTCGCGAGCTCCTACAATGAGCAGTTCTTC. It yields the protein CASSQDLASSYNEQFF.

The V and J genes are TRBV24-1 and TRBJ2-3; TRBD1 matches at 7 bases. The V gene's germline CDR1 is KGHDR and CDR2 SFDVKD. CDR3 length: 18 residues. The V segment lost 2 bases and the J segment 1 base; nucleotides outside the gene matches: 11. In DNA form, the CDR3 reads TGTGCCACCAGTGATTCACTCAGACAGGGTACCCGCACAGATACGCAGTATTTT. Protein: CATSDSLRQGTRTDTQYF.

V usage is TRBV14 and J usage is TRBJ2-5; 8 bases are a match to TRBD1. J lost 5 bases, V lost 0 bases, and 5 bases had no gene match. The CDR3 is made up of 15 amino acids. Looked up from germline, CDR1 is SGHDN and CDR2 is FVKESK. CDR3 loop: CASSQEQGAWETQYF. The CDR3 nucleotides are TGTGCCAGCAGCCAAGAGCAGGGGGCTTGGGAGACCCAGTACTTC.

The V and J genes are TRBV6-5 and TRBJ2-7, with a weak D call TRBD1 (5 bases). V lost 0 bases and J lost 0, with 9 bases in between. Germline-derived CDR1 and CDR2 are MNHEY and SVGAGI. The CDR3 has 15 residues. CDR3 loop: CASSYSGHYSYEQYF. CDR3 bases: TGTGCCAGCAGTTACTCAGGACACTACTCCTACGAGCAGTACTTC.

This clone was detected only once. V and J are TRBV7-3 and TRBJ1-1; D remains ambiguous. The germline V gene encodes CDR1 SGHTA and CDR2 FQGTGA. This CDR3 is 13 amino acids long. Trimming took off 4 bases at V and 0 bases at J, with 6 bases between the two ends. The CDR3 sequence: CASSSGMNTEAFF. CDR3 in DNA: TGTGCCAGCAGCTCCGGTATGAACACTGAAGCTTTCTTT. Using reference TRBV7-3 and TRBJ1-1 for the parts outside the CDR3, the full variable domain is GAGVSQTPSNKVTEKGKYVELRCDPISGHTALYWYRQSLGQGPEFLIYFQGTGAADDSGLPNDRFFAVRPEGSVSTLKIQRTERGDSAVYLCASSSGMNTEAFFGQGTRLTVV.